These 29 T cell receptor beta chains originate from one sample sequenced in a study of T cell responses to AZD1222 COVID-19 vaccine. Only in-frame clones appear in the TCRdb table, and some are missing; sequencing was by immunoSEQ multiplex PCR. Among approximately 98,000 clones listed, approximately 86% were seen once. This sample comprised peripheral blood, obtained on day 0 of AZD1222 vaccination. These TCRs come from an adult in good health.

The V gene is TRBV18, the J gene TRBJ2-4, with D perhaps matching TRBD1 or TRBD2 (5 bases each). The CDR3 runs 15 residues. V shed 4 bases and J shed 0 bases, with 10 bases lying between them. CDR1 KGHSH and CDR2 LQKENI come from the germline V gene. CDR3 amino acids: CASSRDLIAKNIQYF. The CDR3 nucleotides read TGTGCCAGCTCACGGGACCTTATAGCCAAAAACATTCAGTACTTC.

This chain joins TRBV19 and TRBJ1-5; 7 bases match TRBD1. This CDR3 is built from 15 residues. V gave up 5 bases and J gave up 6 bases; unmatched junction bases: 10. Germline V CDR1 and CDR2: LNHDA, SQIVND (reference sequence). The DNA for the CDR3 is TGTGCCAGTAGTTCCTATGGAACAGGGGCTCAGCCCCAGCATTTT. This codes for CASSSYGTGAQPQHF. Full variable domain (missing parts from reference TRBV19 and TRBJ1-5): DGGITQSPKYLFRKEGQNVTLSCEQNLNHDAMYWYRQDPGQGLRLIYYSQIVNDFQKGDIAEGYSVSREKKESFPLTVTSAQKNPTAFYLCASSSYGTGAQPQHFGDGTRLSIL.

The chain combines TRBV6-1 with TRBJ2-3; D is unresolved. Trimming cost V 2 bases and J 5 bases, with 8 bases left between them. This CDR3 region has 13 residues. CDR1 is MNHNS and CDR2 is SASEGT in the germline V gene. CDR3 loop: CASSEYPEDTQYF. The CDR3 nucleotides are TGTGCCAGCAGTGAATACCCAGAAGATACGCAGTATTTT.

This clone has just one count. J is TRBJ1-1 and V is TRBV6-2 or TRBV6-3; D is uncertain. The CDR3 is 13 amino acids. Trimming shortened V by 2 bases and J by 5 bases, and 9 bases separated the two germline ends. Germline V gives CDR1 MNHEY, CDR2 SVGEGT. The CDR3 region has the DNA TGTGCCAGCAGTTACAGGGAGACGACTGAAGCTTTCTTT. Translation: CASSYRETTEAFF.

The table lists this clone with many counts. The CDR3 coding sequence is TGTGCCAGCAGCTTAGCGAGCGTTGCAAATTATGGCTACACCTTC. Amino acids: CASSLASVANYGYTF. The chain uses TRBV7-9 and TRBJ1-2; D unresolved. This CDR3 is 15 amino acids long. CDR1 is SEHNR and CDR2 is FQNEAQ in the germline V gene (reference sequence). Trimming cost V 0 bases and J 5 bases, with 13 bases left between them. The full variable domain, in which reference TRBV7-9 and TRBJ1-2 provide the parts outside the CDR3, is DTGVSQNPRHKITKRGQNVTFRCDPISEHNRLYWYRQTLGQGPEFLTYFQNEAQLEKSRLLSDRFSAERPKGSFSTLEIQRTEQGDSAMYLCASSLASVANYGYTFGSGTRLTVV.

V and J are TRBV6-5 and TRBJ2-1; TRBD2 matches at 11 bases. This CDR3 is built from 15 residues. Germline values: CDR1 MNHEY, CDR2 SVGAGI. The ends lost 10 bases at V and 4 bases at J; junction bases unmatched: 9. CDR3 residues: CATGWGTSGYNEQFF. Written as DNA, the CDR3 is TGTGCCACTGGTTGGGGGACTAGCGGTTACAATGAGCAGTTCTTC.

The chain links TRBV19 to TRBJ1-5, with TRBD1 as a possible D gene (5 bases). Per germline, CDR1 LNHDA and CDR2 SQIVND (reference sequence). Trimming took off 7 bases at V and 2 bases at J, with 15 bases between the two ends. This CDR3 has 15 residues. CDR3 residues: CASTPPGPGNQPQHF. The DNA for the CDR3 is TGTGCCAGTACCCCCCCGGGACCAGGCAATCAGCCCCAGCATTTT.

CDR3 bases: TGTGCCAGCGTCGTCCGGGGGCCTAACTATGGCTACACCTTC. Residues: CASVVRGPNYGYTF. The chain is built from TRBV6-5 and TRBJ1-2, with D possibly matching TRBD1 (6 bases). The V gene lost 8 bases and the J gene lost 0 bases, with 13 bases spanning the gap. This CDR3 region has 14 residues. Per germline, CDR1 MNHEY and CDR2 SVGAGI.

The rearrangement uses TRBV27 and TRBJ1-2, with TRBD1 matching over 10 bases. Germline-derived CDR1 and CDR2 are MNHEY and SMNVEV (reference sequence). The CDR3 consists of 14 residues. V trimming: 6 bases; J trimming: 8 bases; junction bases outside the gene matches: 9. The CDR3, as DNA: TGTGCCAGCAGGGACACAGGGACAGGGGAAGGCTACACCTTC. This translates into CASRDTGTGEGYTF.

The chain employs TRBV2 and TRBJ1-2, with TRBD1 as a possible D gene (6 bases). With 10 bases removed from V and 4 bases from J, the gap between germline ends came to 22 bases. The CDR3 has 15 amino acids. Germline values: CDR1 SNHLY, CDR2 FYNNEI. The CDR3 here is CAILSRDTGVYGYTF. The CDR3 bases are TGTGCCATCCTCAGCCGGGACACGGGGGTCTATGGCTACACCTTC.

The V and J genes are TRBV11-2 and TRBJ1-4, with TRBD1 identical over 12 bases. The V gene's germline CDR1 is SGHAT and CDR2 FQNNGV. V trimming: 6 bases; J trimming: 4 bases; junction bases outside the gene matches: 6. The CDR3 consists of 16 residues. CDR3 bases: TGTGCCAGCAGAAAAGGGACAGGGGGCCTTAATGAAAAACTGTTTTTT. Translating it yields CASRKGTGGLNEKLFF.

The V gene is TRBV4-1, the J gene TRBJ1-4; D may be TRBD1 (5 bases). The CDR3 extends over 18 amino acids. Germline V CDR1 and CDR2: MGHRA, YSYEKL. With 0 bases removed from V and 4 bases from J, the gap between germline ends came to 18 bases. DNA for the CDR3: TGCGCCAGCAGCCAAGATCGCTGGGGGAACAGAGTTAATGAAAAACTGTTTTTT. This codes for CASSQDRWGNRVNEKLFF.

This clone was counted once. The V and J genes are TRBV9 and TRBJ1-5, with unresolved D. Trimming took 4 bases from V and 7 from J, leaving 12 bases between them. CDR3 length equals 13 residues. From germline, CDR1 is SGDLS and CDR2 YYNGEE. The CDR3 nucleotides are TGTGCCAGCAGCCAATCCCCGGGGCAGCCCCAGCATTTT. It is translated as CASSQSPGQPQHF.

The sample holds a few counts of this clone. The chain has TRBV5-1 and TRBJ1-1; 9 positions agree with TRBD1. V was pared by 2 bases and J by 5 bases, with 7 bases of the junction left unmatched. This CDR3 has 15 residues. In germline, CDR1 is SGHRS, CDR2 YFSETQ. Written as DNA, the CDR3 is TGCGCCAGCAGCTTTTGGACAGGGGAAGGGACTGAAGCTTTCTTT. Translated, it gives CASSFWTGEGTEAFF.

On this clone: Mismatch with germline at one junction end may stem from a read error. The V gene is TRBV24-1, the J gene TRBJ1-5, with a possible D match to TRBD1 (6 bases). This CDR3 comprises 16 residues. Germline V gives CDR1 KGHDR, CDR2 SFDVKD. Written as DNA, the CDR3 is TGTGCCGCCAGTGATTCAGGGGCAGGCGGCAATCAGCCCCAGCATTTT. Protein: CAASDSGAGGNQPQHF.

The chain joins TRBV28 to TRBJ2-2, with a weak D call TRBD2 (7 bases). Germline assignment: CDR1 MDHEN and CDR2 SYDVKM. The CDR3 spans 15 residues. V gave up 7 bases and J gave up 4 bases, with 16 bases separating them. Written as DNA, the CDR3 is TGTGCCAGCATTCTGGGGGGGGCGGGCACCGGGGAGCTGTTTTTT. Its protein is CASILGGAGTGELFF.

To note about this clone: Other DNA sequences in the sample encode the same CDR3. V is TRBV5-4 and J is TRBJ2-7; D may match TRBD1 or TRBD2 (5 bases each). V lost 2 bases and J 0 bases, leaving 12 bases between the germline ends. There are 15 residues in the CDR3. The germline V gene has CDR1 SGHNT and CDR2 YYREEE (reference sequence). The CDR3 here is CASSLGTGSSYEQYF. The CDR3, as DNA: TGTGCCAGCAGCTTAGGGACGGGGAGCTCCTACGAGCAGTACTTC.

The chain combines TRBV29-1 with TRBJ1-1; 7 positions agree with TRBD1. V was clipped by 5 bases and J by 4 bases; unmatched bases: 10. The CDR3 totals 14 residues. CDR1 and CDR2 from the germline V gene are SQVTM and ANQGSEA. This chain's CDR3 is CSVLRTGLVTEAFF. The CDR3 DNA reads TGCAGCGTTCTCCGGACAGGTTTAGTCACTGAAGCTTTCTTT.

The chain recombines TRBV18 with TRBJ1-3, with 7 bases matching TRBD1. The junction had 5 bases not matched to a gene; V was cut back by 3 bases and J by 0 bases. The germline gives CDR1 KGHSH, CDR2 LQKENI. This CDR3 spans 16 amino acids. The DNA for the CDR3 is TGTGCCAGCTCACCTGGACAGGCCGGCTCTGGAAACACCATATATTTT. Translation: CASSPGQAGSGNTIYF.

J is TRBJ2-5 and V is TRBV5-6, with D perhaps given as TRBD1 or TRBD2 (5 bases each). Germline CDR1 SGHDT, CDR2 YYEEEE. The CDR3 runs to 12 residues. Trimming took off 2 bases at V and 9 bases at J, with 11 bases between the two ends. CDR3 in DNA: TGTGCCAGCAGCTTCGCAAGGGGACCCCAGTACTTC. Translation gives CASSFARGPQYF.

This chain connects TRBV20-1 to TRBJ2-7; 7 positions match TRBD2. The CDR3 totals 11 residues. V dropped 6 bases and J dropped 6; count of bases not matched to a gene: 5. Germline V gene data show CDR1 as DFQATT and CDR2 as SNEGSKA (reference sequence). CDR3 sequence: CSAGGRGEQYF. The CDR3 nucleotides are TGCAGTGCGGGAGGGAGGGGCGAGCAGTACTTC.

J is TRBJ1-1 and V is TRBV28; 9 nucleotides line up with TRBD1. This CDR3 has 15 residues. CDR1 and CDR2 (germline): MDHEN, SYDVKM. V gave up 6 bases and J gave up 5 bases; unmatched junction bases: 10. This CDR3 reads CASRPSGQGKTEAFF. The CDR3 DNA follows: TGTGCCAGCAGACCCTCTGGACAGGGGAAGACTGAAGCTTTCTTT. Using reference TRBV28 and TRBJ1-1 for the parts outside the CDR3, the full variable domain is DVKVTQSSRYLVKRTGEKVFLECVQDMDHENMFWYRQDPGLGLRLIYFSYDVKMKEKGDIPEGYSVSREKKERFSLILESASTNQTSMYLCASRPSGQGKTEAFFGQGTRLTVV.

The CDR3 DNA reads TGTGCCAGTAGTCCAAGACCGGGACAGGGGGCTACTGAAGCTTTCTTT. It translates to CASSPRPGQGATEAFF. This chain links TRBV19 with TRBJ1-1; 12 positions match TRBD1. Germline V gene lookup returns CDR1 LNHDA and CDR2 SQIVND (reference sequence). V trimming: 5 bases; J trimming: 5 bases; junction bases outside the gene matches: 9. This CDR3 spans 16 amino acids. The full variable domain, completed using reference TRBV19 and TRBJ1-1, is DGGITQSPKYLFRKEGQNVTLSCEQNLNHDAMYWYRQDPGQGLRLIYYSQIVNDFQKGDIAEGYSVSREKKESFPLTVTSAQKNPTAFYLCASSPRPGQGATEAFFGQGTRLTVV.

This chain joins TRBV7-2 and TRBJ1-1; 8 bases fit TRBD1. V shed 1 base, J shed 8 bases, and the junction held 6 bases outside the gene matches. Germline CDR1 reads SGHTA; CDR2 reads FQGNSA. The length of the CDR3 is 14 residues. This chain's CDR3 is CASSLGTGGREAFF. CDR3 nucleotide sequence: TGTGCCAGCAGCTTAGGTACAGGGGGTAGAGAAGCTTTCTTT. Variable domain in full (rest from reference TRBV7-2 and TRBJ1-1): GAGVSQSPSNKVTEKGKDVELRCDPISGHTALYWYRQSLGQGLEFLIYFQGNSAPDKSGLPSDRFSAERTGGSVSTLTIQRTQQEDSAVYLCASSLGTGGREAFFGQGTRLTVV.

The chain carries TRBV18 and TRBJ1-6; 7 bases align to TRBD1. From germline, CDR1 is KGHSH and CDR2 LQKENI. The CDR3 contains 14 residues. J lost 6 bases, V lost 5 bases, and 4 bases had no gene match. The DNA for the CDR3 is TGTGCCAGCTCATACGGGACAGCTAATTCACCCCTCCACTTT. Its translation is CASSYGTANSPLHF.

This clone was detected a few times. The CDR3 DNA is TGTGCCAGCTCACAAGGGGTTGGGGAAAAACTGTTTTTT. Translated, it gives CASSQGVGEKLFF. The V gene is TRBV18, the J gene TRBJ1-4; perhaps TRBD1 as D (5 bases). Germline CDR1 KGHSH, CDR2 LQKENI. The ends were cut back, 4 bases at V and 8 bases at J, with 11 bases in the middle. This CDR3 has 13 residues.

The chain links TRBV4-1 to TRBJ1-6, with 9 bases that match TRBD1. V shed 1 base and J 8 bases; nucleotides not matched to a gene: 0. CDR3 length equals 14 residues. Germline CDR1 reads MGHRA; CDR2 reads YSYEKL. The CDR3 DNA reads TGCGCCAGCAGCCAAGGGGACAGGGATTCACCCCTCCACTTT. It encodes CASSQGDRDSPLHF.

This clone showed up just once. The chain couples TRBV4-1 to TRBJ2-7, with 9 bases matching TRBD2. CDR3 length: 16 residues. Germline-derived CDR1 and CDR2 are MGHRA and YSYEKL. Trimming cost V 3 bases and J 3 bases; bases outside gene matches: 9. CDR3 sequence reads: CASSHPGLANNYEQYF. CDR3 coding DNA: TGCGCCAGCAGCCATCCCGGACTAGCGAATAACTACGAGCAGTACTTC.

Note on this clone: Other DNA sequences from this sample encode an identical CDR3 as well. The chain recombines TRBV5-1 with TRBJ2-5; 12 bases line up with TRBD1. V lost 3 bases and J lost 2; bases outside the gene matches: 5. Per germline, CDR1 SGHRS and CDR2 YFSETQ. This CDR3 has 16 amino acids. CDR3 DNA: TGCGCCAGCAGCTCGGGGACAGGGGGCTATCAAGAGACCCAGTACTTC. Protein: CASSSGTGGYQETQYF. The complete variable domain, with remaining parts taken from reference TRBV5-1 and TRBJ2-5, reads KAGVTQTPRYLIKTRGQQVTLSCSPISGHRSVSWYQQTPGQGLQFLFEYFSETQRNKGNFPGRFSGRQFSNSRSEMNVSTLELGDSALYLCASSSGTGGYQETQYFGPGTRLLVL.